The 27 T cell receptor beta chains below were found in one sample sequenced in a study of blood T cell repertoires in COVID-19. Assay used: immunoSEQ multiplex PCR; TCRdb lists only in-frame clones, some missing. The sample contains fewer than 250,000 clones, roughly 81% of which appear only once. The sample comprised peripheral blood. The receptors here all came from a woman aged 70-85 years with active or convalescent COVID-19.

The chain carries TRBV3-1 (or the pseudogene TRBV3-2) and TRBJ2-5, with 9 bases lining up with TRBD1. Germline V CDR1 and CDR2: LGHDT, YNNKEL (reference sequence). J gave up 5 bases and V 3 bases, and 7 bases lay outside the gene matches. This CDR3 has 15 amino acids. In DNA form, the CDR3 reads TGTGCCAGCAGCCACCGAAGACAGGGGGGGGAGACCCAGTACTTC. Translated: CASSHRRQGGETQYF.

This clone appeared once. Other DNA sequences in the sample encode the same CDR3. CDR3 sequence: CASSVAGSGANVLTF. CDR3 sequence (DNA): TGTGCCAGCAGCGTAGCGGGCTCTGGGGCCAACGTCCTGACTTTC. This chain connects TRBV9 to TRBJ2-6; D is ambiguous. The V gene lost 0 bases and the J gene lost 0 bases, with 4 bases spanning the gap. Germline CDR1 reads SGDLS; CDR2 reads YYNGEE. The CDR3 contains 15 residues.

The V gene is TRBV2, the J gene TRBJ1-2, with TRBD1 as a possible D gene (5 bases). This CDR3 has 13 residues. Trimming shortened V by 6 bases and J by 2 bases, and 10 bases separated the two germline ends. Looked up from germline, CDR1 is SNHLY and CDR2 is FYNNEI. The CDR3 sequence is CASSRDGNYGYTF. CDR3 bases: TGTGCCAGCAGCAGGGATGGCAACTATGGCTACACCTTC.

The CDR3 here is CASSRGTSGTTDTQYF. The CDR3 nucleotides read TGTGCCAGCAGCCGCGGGACTAGCGGGACCACAGATACGCAGTATTTT. The rearrangement links TRBV3-1 (or the pseudogene TRBV3-2) to TRBJ2-3; 13 nucleotides line up with TRBD2. The CDR3 contains 16 residues. Germline CDR1 LGHDT, CDR2 YNNKEL (reference sequence). Trimming removed 4 bases from V and 2 bases from J; junction bases left unmatched: 3.

The chain recombines TRBV9 with TRBJ1-1; tentatively, D is TRBD1 (6 bases). CDR3 length equals 15 residues. In germline, CDR1 is SGDLS, CDR2 YYNGEE. The V gene lost 1 base and the J gene lost 4 bases, with 14 bases spanning the gap. The CDR3 here is CASSVYDQGRTEAFF. Written as DNA, the CDR3 is TGTGCCAGCAGCGTATACGATCAGGGGCGCACTGAAGCTTTCTTT.

This sequence joins TRBV28 and TRBJ1-5; D is unclear. Trimming pared 4 bases from V and 0 bases from J, leaving 10 bases between. CDR3 length: 15 residues. Germline CDR1 MDHEN, CDR2 SYDVKM. This CDR3 is CASSSPSGSNQPQHF. In DNA form, the CDR3 reads TGTGCCAGCAGTTCCCCCTCAGGTAGCAATCAGCCCCAGCATTTT.

CDR3 nucleotides: TGCAGCGGGTTACTGGAGGCCATGAACACTGAAGCTTTCTTT. Its protein product is CSGLLEAMNTEAFF. The chain couples TRBV29-1 to TRBJ1-1; D gene ambiguous. Per germline, CDR1 SQVTM and CDR2 ANQGSEA. CDR3 size: 14 residues. The V end lost 7 bases, the J end lost 0 bases, and 15 bases lay between the germline ends.

This rearrangement joins TRBV5-6 to TRBJ1-5; the match to TRBD1 covers 8 bases. In germline, CDR1 is SGHDT, CDR2 YYEEEE. Trimming at V came to 2 bases and at J to 1 base, leaving 5 bases not matched to a gene. The CDR3 loop spans 16 amino acids. CDR3 loop: CASSFRTGRSNQPQHF. DNA for the CDR3: TGTGCCAGCAGCTTCCGGACAGGGAGGAGCAATCAGCCCCAGCATTTT.

This chain joins TRBV7-9 and TRBJ2-1; perhaps TRBD1 as D (5 bases). The CDR3 loop spans 16 amino acids. V was cut by 5 bases and J by 3 bases, with 17 bases left in between. Germline V gene lookup returns CDR1 SEHNR and CDR2 FQNEAQ (reference sequence). DNA for the CDR3: TGTGCCAGCAGCCAAAGGTCCAGGGCCGTCTACAATGAGCAGTTCTTC. Translation gives CASSQRSRAVYNEQFF.

V gene TRBV20-1 combines with J gene TRBJ1-2, with a tentative D call TRBD1 (5 bases). Germline-derived CDR1 and CDR2 are DFQATT and SNEGSKA (reference sequence). With 3 bases removed from V and 6 bases from J, the gap between germline ends came to 11 bases. CDR3 length equals 12 residues. The CDR3 region is CSASIQGDGYTF. The CDR3 nucleotides are TGCAGTGCTAGTATCCAGGGTGATGGCTACACCTTC.

The genes are TRBV7-3 and TRBJ2-1; perhaps TRBD2 as D (5 bases). This CDR3 comprises 15 residues. The V gene's germline CDR1 is SGHTA and CDR2 FQGTGA. V shed 1 base and J shed 3 bases, with 10 bases lying between them. The CDR3 DNA reads as TGTGCCAGCAGCTTAAGTGGCGGAGGCTACAATGAGCAGTTCTTC. This codes for CASSLSGGGYNEQFF.

The V gene is TRBV5-1, the J gene TRBJ2-3, with 8 nucleotides matching TRBD1. The germline gives CDR1 SGHRS, CDR2 YFSETQ. CDR3 size: 14 residues. The V gene end was trimmed by 6 bases and the J gene end by 3 bases; junction bases not matched to a gene: 6. The CDR3 sequence is CASTYTGGTDTQYF. The CDR3, as DNA: TGCGCCAGCACCTATACAGGGGGGACAGATACGCAGTATTTT. Using reference TRBV5-1 and TRBJ2-3 for the parts outside the CDR3, the full variable domain is KAGVTQTPRYLIKTRGQQVTLSCSPISGHRSVSWYQQTPGQGLQFLFEYFSETQRNKGNFPGRFSGRQFSNSRSEMNVSTLELGDSALYLCASTYTGGTDTQYFGPGTRLTVL.

The chain employs TRBV9 and TRBJ2-7; no firm D call. From germline, CDR1 is SGDLS and CDR2 YYNGEE. V lost 0 bases, J lost 0 bases, and 10 bases lay in between. The CDR3 is made up of 15 amino acids. As DNA, the CDR3 is TGTGCCAGCAGCGTAGGCGGCAGCCTCTCCTACGAGCAGTACTTC. This translates into CASSVGGSLSYEQYF.

The rearrangement links TRBV3-1 (or the pseudogene TRBV3-2) to TRBJ2-6; TRBD1 matches 10 bases. J was trimmed by 4 bases and V by 4 bases; bases with no gene match: 4. Germline V lookup: CDR1 LGHDT, CDR2 YNNKEL (reference sequence). The CDR3 is 16 residues long. CDR3 protein: CASSPDRGRGANVLTF. The CDR3 DNA sequence: TGTGCCAGCAGCCCTGACAGGGGGCGCGGGGCCAACGTCCTGACTTTC.

The chain joins TRBV6-6 to TRBJ2-5, with 8 bases fitting TRBD2. V gave up 6 bases and J gave up 1 base; unmatched junction bases: 10. In germline, CDR1 is MNHNY, CDR2 SVGAGI (reference sequence). This CDR3 is 16 amino acids long. CDR3 sequence (DNA): TGTGCCAGCAGCGCCCCTAGAGCGGGAGCCCAAGAGACCCAGTACTTC. This codes for CASSAPRAGAQETQYF.

The chain links TRBV20-1 to TRBJ2-5; tentative D call: TRBD1 (5 bases). CDR1 and CDR2 (germline): DFQATT, SNEGSKA (reference sequence). Trimming removed 3 bases at V and 5 bases at J, with 16 bases between. The CDR3 is made up of 14 amino acids. The CDR3 region is CSASSRRGTETQYF. The CDR3 nucleotides are TGCAGTGCTAGTAGCCGAAGGGGTACGGAGACCCAGTACTTC.

This clone was seen many times. V and J are TRBV4-1 and TRBJ2-7, with 11 bases fitting TRBD2. Trimming removed 0 bases from V and 12 bases from J; junction bases left unmatched: 4. The CDR3 consists of 13 residues. The germline V gene has CDR1 MGHRA and CDR2 YSYEKL. In DNA form, the CDR3 reads TGCGCCAGCAGCCAAGAACTAGCGGGAGCCACGTACTTC. Protein: CASSQELAGATYF.

The V gene is TRBV28, the J gene TRBJ1-3; TRBD1 is a possible D gene (5 bases). The CDR3 sequence is 15 residues long. The germline V and J ends were trimmed by 3 bases and 0 bases, with 9 bases remaining between them. Germline-derived CDR1 and CDR2 are MDHEN and SYDVKM. DNA of the CDR3: TGTGCCAGCAGTTTTCCGGGGGTCTCTGGAAACACCATATATTTT. This codes for CASSFPGVSGNTIYF.

The chain employs TRBV11-2 and TRBJ2-5, with 10 nucleotides matching TRBD2. Germline V gene lookup returns CDR1 SGHAT and CDR2 FQNNGV. This CDR3 is built from 16 residues. V gave up 5 bases and J gave up 5 bases; unmatched junction bases: 11. The CDR3 DNA follows: TGTGCCAGCAGCACCTCTAGCGGGAGAAGACTGGAGACCCAGTACTTC. Protein: CASSTSSGRRLETQYF.

J is TRBJ2-1 and V is TRBV5-5; TRBD2 matches at 9 bases. The CDR3 covers 17 residues. V was clipped by 3 bases and J by 3 bases; unmatched bases: 10. Germline assignment: CDR1 SGHKS and CDR2 YYEKEE (reference sequence). CDR3 DNA: TGTGCCAGCAGCTATGGGGTGGCGGGGGGGATCTACAATGAGCAGTTCTTC. It encodes CASSYGVAGGIYNEQFF.

V gene TRBV28 combines with J gene TRBJ1-1, with D hard to call. The V gene's germline CDR1 is MDHEN and CDR2 SYDVKM. V lost 2 bases and J lost 0, with 10 bases in between. The CDR3 is 15 residues long. Here the CDR3 reads CASSLIVTVNTEAFF. The CDR3 DNA sequence: TGTGCCAGCAGTTTAATAGTCACGGTGAACACTGAAGCTTTCTTT.

The rearrangement links TRBV5-5 to TRBJ1-1; TRBD1 agrees at 7 bases. Per germline, CDR1 SGHKS and CDR2 YYEKEE (reference sequence). After removal of 4 bases from V and 5 bases from J, the junction contained 11 bases not matched to a gene. The CDR3 runs to 15 residues. The CDR3 sequence is CASSETGVGRTEAFF. The CDR3 bases are TGTGCCAGCAGCGAAACAGGGGTAGGTCGGACTGAAGCTTTCTTT.

This clone was found once. V gene TRBV19 combines with J gene TRBJ2-1, with D tentatively TRBD1 (5 bases). The length of the CDR3 is 14 residues. The V and J ends lost 5 bases and 7 bases respectively, with 15 bases between them. Germline V CDR1 and CDR2: LNHDA, SQIVND (reference sequence). The CDR3 DNA follows: TGTGCCAGTAGTCTCTATTACTACAGGAATGAGCAGTTCTTC. Its protein is CASSLYYYRNEQFF.

This chain uses TRBV4-2 with TRBJ1-1; 7 bases fit TRBD1. With 3 bases clipped from V and 5 bases from J, the junction kept 9 bases outside the gene matches. Germline V gives CDR1 LGHNA, CDR2 YNFKEQ. This CDR3 has 15 residues. The DNA of the CDR3 is TGTGCCAGCAGCCAGTCCGGGACAGAGGGAACTGAAGCTTTCTTT. It yields the protein CASSQSGTEGTEAFF.

With regard to this clone: This same CDR3 is encoded by further DNA sequences in the sample. The chain is built from TRBV5-1 and TRBJ2-1, with TRBD1 as a possible D gene (5 bases). V shed 2 bases and J shed 7 bases, with 10 bases lying between them. Germline CDR1 reads SGHRS; CDR2 reads YFSETQ. CDR3 length equals 13 residues. The CDR3 protein is CASSLGAGNEQFF. The CDR3, as DNA: TGCGCCAGCAGCTTAGGGGCTGGGAATGAGCAGTTCTTC. The full variable domain, completed using reference TRBV5-1 and TRBJ2-1, is KAGVTQTPRYLIKTRGQQVTLSCSPISGHRSVSWYQQTPGQGLQFLFEYFSETQRNKGNFPGRFSGRQFSNSRSEMNVSTLELGDSALYLCASSLGAGNEQFFGPGTRLTVL.

The V and J genes are TRBV7-6 and TRBJ1-3, with TRBD1 matching over 7 bases. Germline V gene lookup returns CDR1 SGHVS and CDR2 FNYEAQ. Trimming removed 4 bases from V and 0 bases from J; junction bases left unmatched: 9. The CDR3 covers 17 residues. The CDR3 nucleotides are TGTGCCAGCAGCTCGACGCGGGACAGAAGCTCTGGAAACACCATATATTTT. It specifies CASSSTRDRSSGNTIYF.

The chain links TRBV18 to TRBJ2-7, with 9 positions matching TRBD1. Germline V lookup: CDR1 KGHSH, CDR2 LQKENI. Trimming removed 2 bases from V and 2 bases from J; junction bases left unmatched: 4. The CDR3 sequence is 15 residues long. CDR3 loop: CASSPRGQGPYEQYF. CDR3 in DNA: TGTGCCAGCTCACCAAGGGGACAGGGACCCTACGAGCAGTACTTC.